This TCR beta chain was recorded in a study of post-analysis software for immune sequencing data. Across the study: The disease courses spanned relapsing-remitting, secondary progressive and progressive-relapsing forms of multiple sclerosis. Broader study findings: When patients were compared with controls, 5 or 6 TRBV segments were more frequent, TRBV5-6, TRBV5-1 and TRBV20-1 among them.

Unique molecular identifiers were present in the TCR beta cDNA libraries. TCRdb analysed the PCR reads with MiXCR anew, one entry per CDR3 protein. The sample has hundreds of thousands of distinct CDR3 sequences, less than 35% seen once. Germline-derived CDR1 and CDR2 are DFQATT and SNEGSKA (reference sequence). CDR3 size: 14 residues. V was cut by 5 bases and J by 3 bases, with 13 bases left in between. Notes on this clonotype: Its antigen is not identified.

Sequences were obtained from blood. This sequence joins TRBV20-1 and TRBJ1-4; tentative D call: TRBD1 (6 bases). This sequence originates from a girl aged 10 to 17 with multiple sclerosis. In DNA form, the CDR3 reads TGCAGTGCTGAAGGGGGGCGGTCTAATGAAAAACTGTTTTTT. Translated: CSAEGGRSNEKLFF.